Listed below are T cell receptor beta chains from one sample, sequenced in a study of CD8+ T cells in alopecia areata. The protocol was immunoSEQ multiplex PCR, while the TCRdb copy is restricted to in-frame clones and leaves out a portion. Of over 200,000 clones listed, around three fifths were seen once; the top ten hold 4.2%. The starting material was CD4+ T cells sorted from blood, obtained at week 4, from a patient treated with tofacitinib. The receptors come from a human donor with alopecia areata. Both conserved end residues are part of each CDR3. D genes are given only for firm matches. Size is omitted from some rows. Given values are once, few, many or a class for expanded clones.

>once|.|TRBV5-1|TRBJ1-6
CASSTGGVNSPLHF
TGCGCCAGCAGCACGGGAGGGGTAAATTCACCCCTCCACTTT
>.|.|TRBV7-9|TRBJ2-7
CASNNYNEQYF
TGTGCCAGCAACAACTATAACGAGCAGTACTTC
>.|.|TRBV7-9|TRBJ1-1
CASRPNGGTEAFF
TGTGCCAGCAGACCAAATGGGGGCACTGAAGCTTTCTTT
>few|TRBD2|TRBV29-1|TRBJ2-1
CSVRRGVLMEQFF
TGCAGCGTACGGCGGGGGGTCCTAATGGAGCAGTTCTTC
>.|.|TRBV13|TRBJ1-3
CASSPWDASSGNTIYF
TGTGCCAGCAGCCCTTGGGACGCTAGCTCTGGAAACACCATATATTTT
>once|TRBD1|TRBV19|TRBJ1-2
CAKRSGTGEATNYGYTF
TGTGCCAAACGAAGTGGGACAGGGGAGGCCACTAACTATGGCTACACCTTC
>.|.|TRBV7-5|TRBJ2-3
CARKLMSLNRGQDTQYF
TGTGCCAGAAAGCTTATGTCTTTGAACAGGGGGCAGGATACGCAGTATTTT
>.|TRBD1|TRBV30|TRBJ1-2
CAWKRQGPNYGYTF
TGTGCCTGGAAGCGACAGGGACCTAACTATGGCTACACCTTC
>few|.|TRBV5-4|TRBJ2-1
CASSSRTGSYNEQFF
TGTGCCAGCAGCTCGAGGACGGGGTCCTACAATGAGCAGTTCTTC
>.|.|TRBV30|TRBJ2-7
CAWSHEAGIHEQYF
TGTGCCTGGAGTCACGAGGCAGGGATCCACGAGCAGTACTTC
>.|.|TRBV5-1|TRBJ2-3
CASSLGQANSTSSTDTQYF
TGCGCCAGCAGCTTGGGACAGGCGAACTCAACCTCAAGCACAGATACGCAGTATTTT
>.|TRBD2|TRBV4-1|TRBJ2-1
CASSHVGLASHNEQFF
TGCGCCAGCAGCCACGTCGGACTAGCGAGTCACAATGAGCAGTTCTTC
>.|.|TRBV29-1|TRBJ2-5
CSVRVSGETQYF
TGCAGCGTTCGGGTTTCTGGCGAGACCCAGTACTTC
>.|.|TRBV27|TRBJ1-6
CASSFNRNNSPLHF
TGTGCCAGCAGTTTTAACAGGAATAATTCACCCCTCCACTTT
>.|.|TRBV30|TRBJ1-2
CACRPGGAGYGYTF
TGTGCCTGCCGCCCGGGGGGGGCCGGCTATGGCTACACCTTC
>.|.|TRBV5-1|TRBJ2-5
CASLDQAGLVMETQYF
TGCGCCAGCCTAGATCAAGCAGGGCTTGTAATGGAGACCCAGTACTTC
>once|TRBD1|TRBV7-6|TRBJ1-4
CASSLAGGGANEKLFF
TGTGCCAGCAGCTTAGCTGGAGGGGGCGCTAATGAAAAACTGTTTTTT
>few|.|TRBV14|TRBJ2-1
CASSQDGDGNEQFF
TGTGCCAGCAGCCAAGATGGGGACGGTAATGAGCAGTTCTTC
>.|TRBD1|TRBV7-2|TRBJ2-2
CASSKTEDRGTGELFF
TGTGCCAGCAGCAAAACGGAGGACAGGGGGACCGGGGAGCTGTTTTTT
>once|.|TRBV29-1|TRBJ2-6
CSVTQSRTGANVLTF
TGCAGCGTAACTCAGAGTAGGACTGGGGCCAACGTCCTGACTTTC
>.|TRBD1|TRBV29-1|TRBJ2-7
CSVSQGAQLAGEQYF
TGCAGCGTATCCCAGGGGGCGCAGCTCGCGGGTGAGCAGTACTTC
>.|.|TRBV30|TRBJ2-3
CAWSVQGADTQYF
TGTGCCTGGAGTGTCCAAGGAGCAGATACGCAGTATTTT
>.|.|TRBV7-2|TRBJ2-3
CASSSSRDSDTQYF
TGTGCCAGCAGCTCCTCTAGGGATTCAGATACGCAGTATTTT
>.|.|TRBV29-1|TRBJ2-5
CSVGGVQETQYF
TGCAGCGTTGGTGGGGTGCAAGAGACCCAGTACTTC
>.|TRBD2|TRBV4-3|TRBJ2-7
CASSQGHIGAIAGPYEQYF
TGCGCCAGCAGCCAAGGGCATATAGGGGCTATAGCGGGGCCTTACGAGCAGTACTTC
>.|.|TRBV7-2|TRBJ2-1
CASSPRGPGDPVDEQFF
TGTGCCAGCAGCCCAAGGGGCCCAGGGGATCCGGTAGATGAGCAGTTCTTC
>.|.|TRBV2|TRBJ1-3
CASSAAHSGNTIYF
TGTGCCAGCAGTGCCGCACACTCTGGAAACACCATATATTTT
>.|.|TRBV30|TRBJ2-3
CAWSEGTGSGSDTQYF
TGTGCCTGGAGTGAGGGGACCGGCTCGGGGTCAGATACGCAGTATTTT
>.|TRBD1|TRBV5-1|TRBJ2-2
CASSTGQDTNTGELFF
TGCGCCAGCAGCACTGGACAGGACACGAACACCGGGGAGCTGTTTTTT
>.|.|TRBV7-9|TRBJ2-7
CASSSTGFYEQYF
TGTGCCAGCAGCTCGACAGGATTCTACGAGCAGTACTTC
>.|.|TRBV29-1|TRBJ1-2
CSVEDPRERYTF
TGCAGCGTTGAAGATCCCAGGGAACGCTACACCTTC
>few|.|TRBV5-6|TRBJ2-1
CASSLGIYNEQFF
TGTGCCAGCAGCTTGGGCATCTACAATGAGCAGTTCTTC
>.|.|TRBV6-5|TRBJ2-7
CASSSPISF
TGTGCCAGCTCCTCCCCCATAAGCTTC
>.|.|TRBV6-5|TRBJ1-2
CASRKLQGNYGYTF
TGTGCCAGTAGGAAGTTACAAGGGAACTATGGCTACACCTTC
>.|.|TRBV4-1|TRBJ2-6
CASSQIPGPGANVLTF
TGCGCCAGCAGCCAAATACCAGGGCCTGGGGCCAACGTCCTGACTTTC
>few|.|TRBV7-2|TRBJ2-1
CASSTSRVMNEQFF
TGTGCCAGCAGCACTAGTAGGGTCATGAATGAGCAGTTCTTC
>few|.|TRBV29-1|TRBJ1-2
CSVDGTNYGYTF
TGCAGCGTTGACGGAACTAACTATGGCTACACCTTC
>once|.|TRBV30|TRBJ1-1
CAWTPTVNTEAFF
TGTGCCTGGACCCCGACAGTGAACACTGAAGCTTTCTTT
>once|TRBD2|TRBV7-8|TRBJ2-1
CASSLERTQKRGTHNEQFF
TGTGCCAGCAGCTTAGAGAGGACCCAGAAGCGGGGGACACACAATGAGCAGTTCTTC
>.|.|TRBV2|TRBJ1-2
CASSAEGDYGYTF
TGTGCCAGCAGTGCAGAGGGCGACTATGGCTACACCTTC
>.|.|TRBV30|TRBJ2-3
CAWGRDTQYF
TGTGCCTGGGGGAGAGATACGCAGTATTTT
>.|TRBD1|TRBV18|TRBJ1-2
CASDGQGAVYGYTF
TGTGCCAGCGACGGACAGGGGGCCGTTTATGGCTACACCTTC
>.|.|TRBV6-1|TRBJ1-5
CASRVSNNQPQHF
TGTGCCAGCAGAGTATCAAACAATCAGCCCCAGCATTTT
>.|.|TRBV29-1|TRBJ2-5
CSVRLKETQYF
TGCAGCGTCCGACTAAAAGAGACCCAGTACTTC
>.|.|TRBV7-2|TRBJ2-3
CASSLAAVSTDTQYF
TGTGCCAGCAGCTTAGCAGCCGTGAGCACAGATACGCAGTATTTT
>.|.|TRBV11-2|TRBJ1-6
CASSLVGLRLYNSPLHF
TGTGCCAGCAGCTTAGTGGGACTTCGTCTCTACAATTCACCCCTCCACTTT
>.|TRBD1|TRBV5-1|TRBJ2-5
CASSLGRGSETQYF
TGCGCCAGCAGCTTGGGCAGGGGGAGCGAGACCCAGTACTTC
>few|TRBD2|TRBV5-1|TRBJ2-5
CASSLITSGKETQYF
TGCGCCAGCAGCTTGATTACTAGCGGGAAAGAGACCCAGTACTTC
>.|.|TRBV6-5|TRBJ2-5
CATRPAGAGETQYF
TGTGCCACACGACCCGCGGGGGCAGGAGAGACCCAGTACTTC
>.|TRBD1|TRBV11-2|TRBJ1-2
CASSSIRDRAEDNYGYTF
TGTGCCAGCAGCTCAATCCGGGACAGGGCAGAGGATAACTATGGCTACACCTTC
>few|TRBD1|TRBV11-2|TRBJ1-2
CASSFGQANYGYTF
TGTGCCAGCAGCTTCGGACAGGCTAACTATGGCTACACCTTC
>once|.|TRBV7-2|TRBJ2-3
CASSLVAGPQDTQYF
TGTGCCAGCAGCTTAGTCGCGGGGCCACAAGATACGCAGTATTTT
>.|.|TRBV5-6|TRBJ2-7
CASSLGGGRSYEQYF
TGTGCCAGCAGCTTAGGCGGGGGCCGCTCCTACGAGCAGTACTTC
>few|.|TRBV6-5|TRBJ1-1
CASRRTVNTEAFF
TGTGCCAGCAGAAGGACGGTGAACACTGAAGCTTTCTTT
>few|TRBD2|TRBV5-1|TRBJ2-1
CASSLGSGGPPKANEQFF
TGCGCCAGCAGCTTGGGCAGCGGGGGGCCTCCGAAGGCAAATGAGCAGTTCTTC
>.|.|TRBV30|TRBJ1-3
CAWSVRTSGNTIYF
TGTGCCTGGAGTGTTCGGACCTCTGGAAACACCATATATTTT
>.|.|TRBV25-1|TRBJ1-2
CARLSGCTYGYTF
TGTGCCAGGCTGTCGGGTTGTACCTATGGCTACACCTTC